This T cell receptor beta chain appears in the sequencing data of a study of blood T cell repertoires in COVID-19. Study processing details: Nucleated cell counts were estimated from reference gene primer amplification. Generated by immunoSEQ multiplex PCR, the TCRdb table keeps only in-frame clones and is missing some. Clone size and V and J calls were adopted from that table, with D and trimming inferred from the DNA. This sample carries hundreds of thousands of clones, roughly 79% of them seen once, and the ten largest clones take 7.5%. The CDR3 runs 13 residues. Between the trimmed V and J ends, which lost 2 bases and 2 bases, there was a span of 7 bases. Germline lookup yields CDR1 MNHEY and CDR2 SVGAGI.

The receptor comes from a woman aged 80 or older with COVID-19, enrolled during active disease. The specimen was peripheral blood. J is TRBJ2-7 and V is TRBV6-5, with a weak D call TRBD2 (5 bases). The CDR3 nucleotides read TGTGCCAGCAGTTACGAGGGCGCCTACGAGCAGTACTTC. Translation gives CASSYEGAYEQYF.